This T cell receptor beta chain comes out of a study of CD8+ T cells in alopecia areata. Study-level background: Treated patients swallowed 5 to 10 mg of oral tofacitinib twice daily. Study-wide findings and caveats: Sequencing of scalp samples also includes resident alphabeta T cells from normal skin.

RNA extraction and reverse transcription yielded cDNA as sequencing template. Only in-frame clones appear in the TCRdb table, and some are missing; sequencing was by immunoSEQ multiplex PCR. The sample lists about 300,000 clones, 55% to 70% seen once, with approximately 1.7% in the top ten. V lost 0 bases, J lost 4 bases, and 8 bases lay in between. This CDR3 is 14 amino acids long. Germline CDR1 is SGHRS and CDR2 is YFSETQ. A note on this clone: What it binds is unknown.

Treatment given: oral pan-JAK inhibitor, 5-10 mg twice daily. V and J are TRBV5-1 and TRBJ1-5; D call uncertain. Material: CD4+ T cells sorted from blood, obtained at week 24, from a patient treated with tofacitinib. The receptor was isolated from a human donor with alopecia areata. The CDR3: CASSLDRVNQPQHF. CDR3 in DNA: TGCGCCAGCAGCTTGGATCGGGTTAATCAGCCCCAGCATTTT.